The 21 T cell receptor beta chains given below trace back to one sample, sequenced in a study of identical twins (dated by TCRdb to 2016 to 2017). The library came from 5' RACE. The listed sequencing device is Illumina HiSeq 2000. The public reads were reprocessed in TCRdb via fastp at Q25 and MiXCR, keeping in-frame beta chains. Rows with one shared CDR3 protein collapse into an entry with the most common genes and DNA. For this sample the table gives hundreds of thousands of distinct CDR3 sequences, of which around an eighth were detected only once. The top ten constitute 6% to 9% of the sample. The sample was also linked to a second study, of yellow fever vaccine responses in identical twins.

Sequenced material: CD8+ T cells sorted from blood. The receptor set was obtained from a woman between 18 and 30 years old in good health.

The chain joins TRBV9 to TRBJ2-5; D is ambiguous. The CDR3 covers 15 residues. Per the germline V gene, CDR1 is SGDLS and CDR2 is YYNGEE. V was shortened by 0 bases and J by 0 bases, with 9 bases between the two germline ends. The CDR3 DNA sequence: TGTGCCAGCAGCGTAGAGCAACGGTACCAAGAGACCCAGTACTTC. Translated: CASSVEQRYQETQYF.

This clonotype has only a few counts. The chain is built from TRBV7-9 and TRBJ2-7; no firm D call. Between the trimmed V and J ends, which lost 5 bases and 0 bases, there was a span of 14 bases. The germline V gene has CDR1 SEHNR and CDR2 FQNEAQ (reference sequence). This CDR3 spans 15 amino acids. The CDR3 sequence: CASSRPTVSSYEQYF. For the CDR3, the DNA is TGTGCCAGCAGCCGGCCGACGGTGAGCTCCTACGAGCAGTACTTC. Full variable domain (outside the CDR3, taken from reference TRBV7-9 and TRBJ2-7): DTGVSQNPRHKITKRGQNVTFRCDPISEHNRLYWYRQTLGQGPEFLTYFQNEAQLEKSRLLSDRFSAERPKGSFSTLEIQRTEQGDSAMYLCASSRPTVSSYEQYFGPGTRLTVT.

This sequence joins TRBV28 and TRBJ1-1; 8 bases line up with TRBD1. This CDR3 spans 14 amino acids. CDR1 is MDHEN, CDR2 SYDVKM, per germline. V lost 6 bases and J lost 4; bases outside the gene matches: 7. The CDR3 loop reads CASRPWTGSTEAFF. CDR3 in DNA: TGTGCCAGCAGACCCTGGACAGGGAGCACTGAAGCTTTCTTT.

V gene TRBV12-3 or TRBV12-4 combines with J gene TRBJ1-2, with D unclear. CDR3 length: 11 amino acids. V lost 10 bases and J 5 bases, leaving 11 bases between the germline ends. This CDR3 reads CATARGYGYTF. In nucleotides, the CDR3 is TGTGCCACCGCGAGAGGGTATGGCTACACCTTC.

This clonotype was observed a few times. This sequence joins TRBV7-6 and TRBJ2-2, with 8 bases aligning to TRBD2. The germline CDR1 and CDR2 sequences are SGHVS and FNYEAQ. V shed 3 bases and J 4 bases; nucleotides not matched to a gene: 13. This CDR3 is 18 amino acids long. The CDR3 is CASSFLAIGGRPTGELFF. In DNA form, the CDR3 reads TGTGCCAGCAGCTTTTTAGCTATCGGCGGGAGGCCCACCGGGGAGCTGTTTTTT.

The J gene is TRBJ2-5, the V gene TRBV28; D remains ambiguous. The ends were cut back, 1 base at V and 10 bases at J, with 13 bases in the middle. In germline, CDR1 is MDHEN, CDR2 SYDVKM. The CDR3 has 13 residues. CDR3 amino acids: CASSLFLTGHQYF. As DNA, the CDR3 is TGTGCCAGCAGTTTATTCCTTACCGGGCACCAGTACTTC.

This clonotype was found a few times. This chain joins TRBV10-2 and TRBJ2-7; tentatively, D is TRBD1 or TRBD2 (5 bases each). The CDR3 has 13 amino acids. CDR1 is WSHSY and CDR2 is SAAADI in the germline V gene. V lost 5 bases and J lost 3, with 11 bases in between. The CDR3 protein is CASSRDGYYEQYV. In nucleotides, the CDR3 is TGCGCCAGCAGTCGGGACGGTTACTACGAGCAGTACGTC.

The chain is built from TRBV6-5 and TRBJ2-3; 9 nucleotides agree with TRBD2. The CDR3 is made up of 16 amino acids. Germline CDR1 MNHEY, CDR2 SVGAGI. The junction had 9 bases not matched to a gene; V was cut back by 4 bases and J by 4 bases. The CDR3 region is CASSWSGGGASDTQYF. CDR3 in DNA: TGTGCCAGCAGTTGGTCAGGCGGGGGGGCGTCAGATACGCAGTATTTT.

This clonotype was seen more than once but under ten times. The chain joins TRBV6-1 to TRBJ2-7; 16 bases align to TRBD2. Looked up from germline, CDR1 is MNHNS and CDR2 is SASEGT. V shed 7 bases and J 4 bases; nucleotides not matched to a gene: 7. This CDR3 region has 16 residues. CDR3 protein: CASTTGTSGRAYEQYF. As DNA, the CDR3 is TGTGCCAGCACTACCGGGACTAGCGGGAGGGCTTACGAGCAGTACTTC.

The chain uses TRBV12-3 or TRBV12-4 and TRBJ1-6, with TRBD1 as a possible D gene (6 bases). CDR3 size: 13 residues. V was cut by 6 bases and J by 7 bases, with 10 bases left in between. The CDR3 loop is CASSPTGNSPLHF. The CDR3 nucleotides read TGTGCCAGCAGCCCTACAGGGAATTCACCCCTCCACTTT.

The chain has TRBV3-1 and TRBJ2-3; tentatively, D is TRBD2 (5 bases). V lost 4 bases and J lost 2, with 13 bases in between. Germline loops: CDR1 LGHDT, CDR2 YNNKEL (reference sequence). The CDR3 runs to 15 residues. CDR3 sequence reads: CASSPSTTTTDTQYF. CDR3 bases: TGTGCCAGCAGCCCCTCGACTACAACCACAGATACGCAGTATTTT.

The chain carries TRBV12-3 or TRBV12-4 and TRBJ2-4; D may be TRBD2 (5 bases). Trimming pared 7 bases from V and 5 bases from J, leaving 15 bases between. This CDR3 spans 14 amino acids. The CDR3 protein is CASTLAGLENIQYF. CDR3 nucleotide sequence: TGTGCCAGCACCCTTGCGGGTCTGGAAAACATTCAGTACTTC.

The chain employs TRBV2 and TRBJ2-5, with D perhaps matching TRBD2 (6 bases). The germline gives CDR1 SNHLY, CDR2 FYNNEI. The CDR3 loop spans 15 amino acids. V was pared by 4 bases and J by 3 bases, with 15 bases between. The CDR3, as DNA: TGTGCCAGCAGTGGAGCGGGCGGGGAGGAAGAGACCCAGTACTTC. This encodes CASSGAGGEEETQYF.

The V gene is TRBV19, the J gene TRBJ2-5; perhaps TRBD2 as D (6 bases). V lost 3 bases and J lost 5, with 16 bases in between. CDR1 and CDR2 (germline): LNHDA, SQIVND (reference sequence). The CDR3 covers 15 residues. Here the CDR3 reads CASSILAGPGETQYF. The CDR3 bases are TGTGCCAGTAGTATCCTGGCGGGGCCTGGGGAGACCCAGTACTTC.

The rearrangement uses TRBV29-1 and TRBJ1-1; D is perhaps TRBD1 (6 bases). CDR1 and CDR2 (germline): SQVTM, ANQGSEA. The CDR3 spans 12 residues. V dropped 4 bases and J dropped 3 bases, with 9 bases sitting between them. This chain's CDR3 is CSVGQDDTEAFF. The CDR3 DNA follows: TGCAGCGTTGGACAGGATGACACTGAAGCTTTCTTT.

V usage is TRBV10-3 and J usage is TRBJ1-2; maybe TRBD1 (5 bases). This CDR3 contains 15 residues. Trimming took off 4 bases at V and 3 bases at J, with 15 bases between the two ends. Germline CDR1 is ENHRY and CDR2 is SYGVKD. The CDR3 region has the DNA TGTGCCATCAGTGGATCCGACAGAGACTACTATGGCTACACCTTC. Residues: CAISGSDRDYYGYTF.

The rearrangement uses TRBV28 and TRBJ2-3; TRBD2 might be the D (6 bases). The CDR3 runs 16 residues. Per the germline V gene, CDR1 is MDHEN and CDR2 is SYDVKM. Trimming pared 5 bases from V and 5 bases from J, leaving 20 bases between. CDR3 nucleotides: TGTGCCAGCAGTCCGCCGGGGACTTTAAACCTAGATACGCAGTATTTT. This codes for CASSPPGTLNLDTQYF.

V usage is TRBV9 and J usage is TRBJ2-1; 10 bases match TRBD2. The V segment lost 0 bases and the J segment 8 bases; nucleotides outside the gene matches: 5. Germline V gives CDR1 SGDLS, CDR2 YYNGEE. This CDR3 region has 15 residues. The CDR3 DNA is TGTGCCAGCAGCGTAGAGGGGACTAGCGTCGATGAGCAGTTCTTC. This translates into CASSVEGTSVDEQFF.

The sample holds a few counts of this clonotype. The gene calls are TRBV20-1 and TRBJ2-7; 10 positions match TRBD2. This CDR3 has 15 amino acids. The germline CDR1 and CDR2 sequences are DFQATT and SNEGSKA (reference sequence). The V segment lost 0 bases and the J segment 0 bases; nucleotides outside the gene matches: 2. The CDR3 DNA is TGCAGTGCTAGAGATCTAGCGGGGGTCTCCTACGAGCAGTACTTC. Its protein product is CSARDLAGVSYEQYF.

This clonotype has only a few counts. The chain links TRBV12-3 or TRBV12-4 to TRBJ2-1; 8 bases match TRBD2. Unmatched junction bases numbered 7, after V lost 3 bases and J lost 3 bases. There are 16 residues in the CDR3. The CDR3 sequence: CASSFTSGHLYNEQFF. The CDR3 region has the DNA TGTGCCAGCAGTTTTACTAGCGGCCACCTCTACAATGAGCAGTTCTTC.

This clonotype was picked up many times. The chain joins TRBV29-1 to TRBJ1-2; D ambiguous. V was pared by 0 bases and J by 6 bases, with 14 bases between. This CDR3 is built from 14 residues. Germline CDR1 is SQVTM and CDR2 is ANQGSEA. Written as DNA, the CDR3 is TGCAGCGTTGAAGAATCGGGAATCGGGAATGGCTACACCTTC. This codes for CSVEESGIGNGYTF.